These T cell receptor beta chains were read from a single sample in a study of vaccination and CD4 T cells after COVID-19. These receptors have no known antigen. TCRdb re-analysed the PCR reads in MiXCR, keeping a single row per CDR3 protein. The sample includes around 19,000 distinct CDR3 sequences, 45% to 60% seen only once; the top ten take 6.5% to 9%. The sequenced sample was CD4+ T cells from blood, cultured in vitro. Source of these receptors: a human donor who had recovered from COVID-19. Both conserved end residues are part of each CDR3. Fields, in order: CDR3 DNA, CDR3 protein, clone size, D gene, CDR3 length, V gene, J gene. The D gene is left open where the match is weak. For some rows the clone size is stated as once, few or many, or as a class when expanded; others skip it.

DNA: TGTGCCAGCAGTTTACCTGGACAGGGATGGGATGGCTACACCTTC
CDR3: CASSLPGQGWDGYTF
size: .
D: TRBD1
length: 15
V: TRBV28
J: TRBJ1-2

DNA: TGTGCCAGCAGCCGGGATTATGGCTACACCTTC
CDR3: CASSRDYGYTF
size: .
D: .
length: 11
V: TRBV14
J: TRBJ1-2

DNA: TGCGCCAGCAGTGATCAGGCGTCCTATGGCTACACCTTC
CDR3: CASSDQASYGYTF
size: .
D: .
length: 13
V: TRBV10-2
J: TRBJ1-2

DNA: TGTGCCAGCAGCTTTGGGCAGGGGTCCCACAATGAGCAGTTCTTC
CDR3: CASSFGQGSHNEQFF
size: .
D: .
length: 15
V: TRBV7-9
J: TRBJ2-1

DNA: TGTGCCAGTAGTGGACCTACTCAGCCCCAGCATTTT
CDR3: CASSGPTQPQHF
size: .
D: .
length: 12
V: TRBV19
J: TRBJ1-5

DNA: TGTGCCAGCAGCCCACTGACAGGGGGCGCCTATGGCTACACCTTC
CDR3: CASSPLTGGAYGYTF
size: .
D: TRBD1
length: 15
V: TRBV11-3
J: TRBJ1-2

DNA: TGTGCCAGCAGTGACAGGGTAGGGGCCGGGGAGCTGTTTTTT
CDR3: CASSDRVGAGELFF
size: .
D: TRBD1
length: 14
V: TRBV27
J: TRBJ2-2

DNA: TGTGCCAGTAGTATACCACGGGACAGGGGAACTCAGCCCCAGCATTTT
CDR3: CASSIPRDRGTQPQHF
size: .
D: TRBD1
length: 16
V: TRBV19
J: TRBJ1-5

DNA: TGTGCCAGCAGTTACGCCTGGACAGGGAGGAGTGAGCAGTTCTTC
CDR3: CASSYAWTGRSEQFF
size: .
D: TRBD1
length: 15
V: TRBV6-5
J: TRBJ2-1

DNA: TGTGCCAGCAGTAGGACAGTTTATCAGCCCCAGCATTTT
CDR3: CASSRTVYQPQHF
size: few
D: .
length: 13
V: TRBV6-1
J: TRBJ1-5

DNA: TGTGCCAGTAAGGTAGAGGCTGACGAGGGGCCCCAGCATTTT
CDR3: CASKVEADEGPQHF
size: few
D: .
length: 14
V: TRBV2
J: TRBJ1-5

DNA: TGCAGTGCTAGGACCGGCGATGGATTAGATACGCAGTATTTT
CDR3: CSARTGDGLDTQYF
size: .
D: .
length: 14
V: TRBV20-1
J: TRBJ2-3

DNA: TGTGCCAGCAGTGAAGGACGGTATAGCAATCAGCCCCAGCATTTT
CDR3: CASSEGRYSNQPQHF
size: few
D: .
length: 15
V: TRBV6-1
J: TRBJ1-5

DNA: TGCGCCAGCAGCCTCCTCCCCCTAAGGAACACTGAAGCTTTCTTT
CDR3: CASSLLPLRNTEAFF
size: .
D: .
length: 15
V: TRBV4-1
J: TRBJ1-1

DNA: TGCAGTGCTAGAGATCTCCGGGGAGGGCAGCCCCAGCATTTT
CDR3: CSARDLRGGQPQHF
size: .
D: .
length: 14
V: TRBV20-1
J: TRBJ1-5

DNA: TGCAGTGCGGGACAGGGTAGAAACACTGAAGCTTTCTTT
CDR3: CSAGQGRNTEAFF
size: .
D: TRBD1
length: 13
V: TRBV20-1
J: TRBJ1-1

DNA: TGTGCCAGTAGTCCAACAGGGACGAGCGGGGAGCTGTTTTTT
CDR3: CASSPTGTSGELFF
size: few
D: .
length: 14
V: TRBV19
J: TRBJ2-2

DNA: TGTGCCAGCAGCCCCATGGGACTAGCGGGAGGAGATACGCAGTATTTT
CDR3: CASSPMGLAGGDTQYF
size: .
D: TRBD2
length: 16
V: TRBV6-1
J: TRBJ2-3

DNA: TGTGCCAGCAGGAGGGACAGGACCTACGAGCAGTACTTC
CDR3: CASRRDRTYEQYF
size: .
D: TRBD1
length: 13
V: TRBV6-2/TRBV6-3
J: TRBJ2-7

DNA: TGTGCCAGCAAGCTTGGACAGATTAATTCACCCCTCCACTTT
CDR3: CASKLGQINSPLHF
size: .
D: .
length: 14
V: TRBV11-3
J: TRBJ1-6

DNA: TGTGCCAGCATCGATCGGGGTTTATCTACTGAAGCTTTCTTT
CDR3: CASIDRGLSTEAFF
size: few
D: .
length: 14
V: TRBV7-2
J: TRBJ1-1

DNA: TGTGCCACCAGCAGAGATCGGGAGCGCGGGGAGCTGACAGATACGCAGTATTTT
CDR3: CATSRDRERGELTDTQYF
size: .
D: .
length: 18
V: TRBV15
J: TRBJ2-3

DNA: TGTGCCAGCAGCAACAGGGGAGACACTGAAGCTTTCTTT
CDR3: CASSNRGDTEAFF
size: .
D: TRBD1
length: 13
V: TRBV2
J: TRBJ1-1

DNA: TGCAGTGCTAACAGGGGAGCGAACTATGGCTACACCTTC
CDR3: CSANRGANYGYTF
size: .
D: TRBD1
length: 13
V: TRBV20-1
J: TRBJ1-2

DNA: TGTGCCAGCAGCGTCTCCACTGGGACAGGGATTGATACGCAGTATTTT
CDR3: CASSVSTGTGIDTQYF
size: .
D: TRBD1
length: 16
V: TRBV7-2
J: TRBJ2-3

DNA: TGTGCCTGGAGTGGCAGCAACACCGGGGAGCTGTTTTTT
CDR3: CAWSGSNTGELFF
size: .
D: .
length: 13
V: TRBV30
J: TRBJ2-2

DNA: TGTGCCAGCAGTTCCCGACAGGGGGCTGATCAGCCCCAGCATTTT
CDR3: CASSSRQGADQPQHF
size: .
D: TRBD1
length: 15
V: TRBV6-5
J: TRBJ1-5

DNA: TGTGCCAGCAGGGGACGCCTTGAAGCTTTCTTT
CDR3: CASRGRLEAFF
size: .
D: .
length: 11
V: TRBV2
J: TRBJ1-1

DNA: TGCAGTGCTGGGCCCAATAGCGGGACATTTGGGAACAATGAGCAGTTCTTC
CDR3: CSAGPNSGTFGNNEQFF
size: .
D: TRBD2
length: 17
V: TRBV20-1
J: TRBJ2-1

DNA: TGTGCCAGCAGCCCTGTAGGGAGCTTTCAAGAGACCCAGTACTTC
CDR3: CASSPVGSFQETQYF
size: .
D: .
length: 15
V: TRBV7-7
J: TRBJ2-5

DNA: TGTGCCAGTACCACAATGACAGGGCAAGGTCAGCCCCAGCATTTT
CDR3: CASTTMTGQGQPQHF
size: .
D: TRBD1
length: 15
V: TRBV19
J: TRBJ1-5

DNA: TGTGCCAGCAGTACCTTTCGGGGGCGCGAGGAGACCCAGTACTTC
CDR3: CASSTFRGREETQYF
size: few
D: .
length: 15
V: TRBV6-2/TRBV6-3
J: TRBJ2-5

DNA: TGCGCCAGCAGCCAAGTGGACAGGGACAATCAGCCCCAGCATTTT
CDR3: CASSQVDRDNQPQHF
size: once
D: TRBD1
length: 15
V: TRBV4-1
J: TRBJ1-5

DNA: TGTGCCAGCAGCTTAGATGGACGCCGGAACACTGAAGCTTTCTTT
CDR3: CASSLDGRRNTEAFF
size: .
D: .
length: 15
V: TRBV7-9
J: TRBJ1-1

DNA: TGTGCCAGCAAAAATCCCGGGACTAGCTTCTACAATGAGCAGTTCTTC
CDR3: CASKNPGTSFYNEQFF
size: .
D: TRBD2
length: 16
V: TRBV27
J: TRBJ2-1

DNA: TGTGCCAGCAGTTACCAGGGGGAGAAGGGCTACACCTTC
CDR3: CASSYQGEKGYTF
size: .
D: TRBD1
length: 13
V: TRBV6-2/TRBV6-3
J: TRBJ1-2

DNA: TGTGCCAGCAGGTTAGTCAATGAGCAGTTCTTC
CDR3: CASRLVNEQFF
size: .
D: .
length: 11
V: TRBV6-1
J: TRBJ2-1

DNA: TGCAGTGCGGCCGGGACAGCTGAAGCTTTCTTT
CDR3: CSAAGTAEAFF
size: .
D: TRBD1
length: 11
V: TRBV20-1
J: TRBJ1-1

DNA: TGTGCCATCAGTGAGTCTATCCAGACCGAGCAGTACTTC
CDR3: CAISESIQTEQYF
size: .
D: .
length: 13
V: TRBV10-3
J: TRBJ2-7

DNA: TGTGCCAGCAGTCCGACAGATAGCAATCAGCCCCAGCATTTT
CDR3: CASSPTDSNQPQHF
size: .
D: .
length: 14
V: TRBV28
J: TRBJ1-5

DNA: TGTGCCAGCAGTTACGCGCGAGACTATGGCTACACCTTC
CDR3: CASSYARDYGYTF
size: few
D: .
length: 13
V: TRBV6-5
J: TRBJ1-2

DNA: TGTGCCAGCAGCCCAATGGGGGAAGGGGAGACCCAGTACTTC
CDR3: CASSPMGEGETQYF
size: .
D: .
length: 14
V: TRBV12-3/TRBV12-4
J: TRBJ2-5

DNA: TGTGCCAGCAGCTTATTACTCTCTGAAGCTTTCTTT
CDR3: CASSLLLSEAFF
size: few
D: .
length: 12
V: TRBV11-3
J: TRBJ1-1

DNA: TGTGCCAGCAGCAAAGCGAAAAGGGGTAGGCTAGCGGGGAATGAGCAGTTCTTC
CDR3: CASSKAKRGRLAGNEQFF
size: few
D: .
length: 18
V: TRBV21-1
J: TRBJ2-1

DNA: TGTGCCTGGAGTGTACAGGGGGCCCCCTATGGCTACACCTTC
CDR3: CAWSVQGAPYGYTF
size: .
D: TRBD1
length: 14
V: TRBV30
J: TRBJ1-2